This T cell receptor (beta chain) was found in a study of blood T cell repertoires in COVID-19. The wider study: PBMCs, B-cell-depleted T cells, or T cells were the source of the cDNA or gDNA that made up the material.

The method was immunoSEQ multiplex PCR; TCRdb's version includes in-frame clones alone and lacks a portion of them. Counted here are about 300,000 clones, around 85% occurring once; the ten biggest clones make up around 1.9%. Those who participated ranged in age from roughly 18 to 90 years and resided in about 24 US areas. Self-reported history from a screening survey and questionnaire set each donor's cohort. CDR1 and CDR2 (germline): LGHNA, YSLEER. The CDR3 has 15 amino acids. V dropped 0 bases and J dropped 4; count of bases not matched to a gene: 3. The specimen sequenced was PBMCs or T cells enriched from blood (not recorded which). The receptor was isolated from a woman in her 30s who had been exposed to COVID-19. The chain recombines TRBV4-3 with TRBJ1-2; 9 nucleotides line up with TRBD1. The CDR3 bases are TGCGCCAGCAGCCAAGAGGGACAGGGCCTCTATGGCTACACCTTC. It encodes CASSQEGQGLYGYTF.